This T cell receptor (beta chain) emerged from a study of blood T cell repertoires in COVID-19. Here immunoSEQ multiplex PCR was the method, and the copy in TCRdb shows in-frame clones only, minus some. The table lists hundreds of thousands of clones, around 83% of them singletons. This clone was counted only a few times. Sequencing used peripheral blood. This TCR was recovered from an elderly man with acute or convalescent COVID-19.

In nucleotides, the CDR3 is TGTGCCACCTCAAGAAGCGGGGGGCGCACAGATACGCAGTATTTT. As protein: CATSRSGGRTDTQYF. The gene calls are TRBV19 and TRBJ2-3, with 9 bases lining up with TRBD2. Germline V gene data show CDR1 as LNHDA and CDR2 as SQIVND (reference sequence). With 10 bases clipped from V and 1 base from J, the junction kept 9 bases outside the gene matches. The length of the CDR3 is 15 residues.